These 4 T cell receptor beta chains were sequenced from one sample in a study of shared clonotypes between healthy human individuals. TCRdb's copy holds only in-frame clones and misses some; the assay was immunoSEQ multiplex PCR. The sample consists of a few million clones, roughly 95% of them appearing once. Sequences were obtained from naive CD4+ T cells sorted from blood. Subset given: CD45RA+ positively selected. The receptors were gathered from a man younger than 35 in good health.

V is TRBV5-4 and J is TRBJ1-2, with a possible D match to TRBD1 (6 bases). The CDR3 consists of 13 residues. V was trimmed by 5 bases and J by 4 bases, leaving 12 bases between them. Germline V gene lookup returns CDR1 SGHNT and CDR2 YYREEE (reference sequence). CDR3 bases: TGTGCCAGCAGTCAACAGGGATCCTATGGCTACACCTTC. Encoded protein: CASSQQGSYGYTF.

This clone is a singleton in its sample. This chain uses TRBV2 with TRBJ2-7; TRBD2 matches at 13 bases. CDR1 is SNHLY and CDR2 is FYNNEI in the germline V gene. The ends lost 7 bases at V and 3 bases at J; junction bases unmatched: 9. CDR3 length: 16 residues. The CDR3 loop reads CASTPLRTSGGYEQYF. The CDR3 bases are TGTGCCAGCACCCCCCTCCGGACTAGCGGGGGCTACGAGCAGTACTTC.

This clone was observed a single time. The chain links TRBV5-1 to TRBJ2-4, with a weak D call TRBD2 (6 bases). Germline assignment: CDR1 SGHRS and CDR2 YFSETQ. V dropped 4 bases and J dropped 0 bases, with 17 bases sitting between them. There are 17 residues in the CDR3. Written as DNA, the CDR3 is TGCGCCAGCAGCACGAGGGGCGGGGCAGGAGCCAAAAACATTCAGTACTTC. Translating gives CASSTRGGAGAKNIQYF.

The rearrangement uses TRBV9 and TRBJ2-2, with 9 bases aligning to TRBD2. V lost 3 bases to trimming and J lost 6 bases; unmatched junction nucleotides: 9. CDR3 length equals 16 residues. From germline, CDR1 is SGDLS and CDR2 YYNGEE. CDR3 loop: CASSGGLAPHAGELFF. The DNA for the CDR3 is TGTGCCAGCAGCGGGGGACTAGCACCCCACGCCGGGGAGCTGTTTTTT.